One and the same sample provided the 26 T cell receptor beta chains below, sequenced in a study of regulatory dendritic cells for organ transplantation. Sequenced by immunoSEQ multiplex PCR; TCRdb stores in-frame clones only, minus some. Among 26,000 or so clones listed, approximately 78% were seen once. Sample: naive CD4+ T cells from blood. Subset reported: CD45RA+ naive T cells. The receptor source for this set is a human donor in good health.

The V and J genes are TRBV7-9 and TRBJ2-7; weak D call: TRBD2 (6 bases). Trimming removed 2 bases from V and 4 bases from J, with 12 bases in between. Germline CDR1 SEHNR, CDR2 FQNEAQ (reference sequence). The CDR3 length is 14 residues. The CDR3 DNA reads as TGTGCCAGCAGCTTAAGCACTAGCTGGTACGAGCAGTACTTC. This encodes CASSLSTSWYEQYF.

The chain carries TRBV6-1 and TRBJ2-6; TRBD1 matches 10 bases. The CDR3 is 19 amino acids. CDR1 and CDR2 (germline): MNHNS, SASEGT. V was pared by 4 bases and J by 1 base, with 10 bases of the junction left unmatched. CDR3 amino acids: CASSGGRDRGVSGANVLTF. As DNA, the CDR3 is TGTGCCAGCAGTGGGGGGCGGGACAGGGGTGTATCTGGGGCCAACGTCCTGACTTTC.

The rearrangement links TRBV5-1 to TRBJ1-1, with a tentative D call TRBD1 (6 bases). The CDR3 covers 14 residues. V lost 0 bases and J lost 7, with 13 bases in between. The germline CDR1 and CDR2 sequences are SGHRS and YFSETQ. CDR3 nucleotides: TGCGCCAGCAGCTTGGGAACAGGGAGGGGTGAAGCTTTCTTT. Protein product: CASSLGTGRGEAFF.

The chain joins TRBV19 to TRBJ2-3; 11 positions agree with TRBD2. The CDR3 has 17 residues. Germline assignment: CDR1 LNHDA and CDR2 SQIVND (reference sequence). The V segment lost 4 bases and the J segment 1 base; nucleotides outside the gene matches: 7. DNA of the CDR3: TGTGCCAGTAGTAGAAACCCGGGACTAGCGGGCACAGATACGCAGTATTTT. This codes for CASSRNPGLAGTDTQYF.

V usage is TRBV9 and J usage is TRBJ2-3; TRBD2 matches 10 bases. This CDR3 has 16 amino acids. Germline lookup yields CDR1 SGDLS and CDR2 YYNGEE. V shed 0 bases, J shed 4 bases, and the junction held 5 bases outside the gene matches. The chain's CDR3 is CASSVGSSGGPDTQYF. CDR3 nucleotides: TGTGCCAGCAGCGTAGGGTCTAGCGGGGGCCCAGATACGCAGTATTTT.

The gene calls are TRBV19 and TRBJ1-2; TRBD1 matches at 7 bases. The CDR3 extends over 14 amino acids. The germline CDR1 and CDR2 sequences are LNHDA and SQIVND (reference sequence). Unmatched junction bases numbered 3, after V lost 1 base and J lost 4 bases. The CDR3 protein is CASSIAGTAYGYTF. The CDR3 region has the DNA TGTGCCAGTAGTATAGCCGGGACAGCCTATGGCTACACCTTC.

The genes are TRBV7-2 and TRBJ2-3; TRBD1 matches at 9 bases. With V trimmed by 3 bases and J by 1 base, 5 bases remained unmatched. Germline V lookup: CDR1 SGHTA, CDR2 FQGNSA. This CDR3 contains 16 residues. CDR3 residues: CASSFNRGRGTDTQYF. CDR3 bases: TGTGCCAGCAGCTTCAACAGGGGGCGAGGCACAGATACGCAGTATTTT.

J is TRBJ2-2 and V is TRBV5-4; 8 nucleotides match TRBD2. With 1 base clipped from V and 7 bases from J, the junction kept 6 bases outside the gene matches. The CDR3 is 15 amino acids. In germline, CDR1 is SGHNT, CDR2 YYREEE (reference sequence). The CDR3 DNA is TGTGCCAGCAGCTTGCTAAGCGGGGGCGGCGGGGAGCTGTTTTTT. It codes for CASSLLSGGGGELFF.

This clone has a single count. This chain uses TRBV5-1 with TRBJ2-3; weak D call: TRBD1 (6 bases). This CDR3 region has 14 residues. The V end was cut by 3 bases, the J end by 7 bases, with 15 bases between. Per the germline V gene, CDR1 is SGHRS and CDR2 is YFSETQ. The CDR3 spells CASSWDIRANTQYF. Written as DNA, the CDR3 is TGCGCCAGCAGCTGGGACATCAGGGCTAATACGCAGTATTTT.

This clone was detected a few times. This chain joins TRBV5-1 and TRBJ1-2; D gene uncertain. The germline gives CDR1 SGHRS, CDR2 YFSETQ. V was pared by 3 bases and J by 4 bases, with 7 bases between. The CDR3 loop spans 12 amino acids. The CDR3, as DNA: TGCGCCAGCAGCTCCGACATCTATGGCTACACCTTC. Its protein product is CASSSDIYGYTF.

This CDR3 is CASSHSTGEPWNTF. The CDR3 nucleotides read TGCGCCAGCAGCCACTCCACCGGAGAACCTTGGAACACCTTC. The chain carries TRBV4-3 and TRBJ1-2; no clear D gene. Trimming removed 3 bases at V and 12 bases at J, with 20 bases between. This CDR3 comprises 14 residues. Germline loops: CDR1 LGHNA, CDR2 YSLEER.

The chain couples TRBV7-9 to TRBJ2-7, with 8 bases identical to TRBD2. Looked up from germline, CDR1 is SEHNR and CDR2 is FQNEAQ (reference sequence). Germline trimming cut 1 base from V and 3 bases from J; bases unmatched to any gene: 5. The length of the CDR3 is 15 residues. The CDR3: CASSLGSGAFYEQYF. The CDR3 nucleotides read TGTGCCAGCAGCTTAGGTAGCGGGGCATTCTACGAGCAGTACTTC.

The rearrangement links TRBV25-1 to TRBJ1-2; a possible D gene is TRBD1 (5 bases). Trimming stripped 3 bases from V and 1 base from J, with 12 bases between. The CDR3 totals 15 residues. From germline, CDR1 is MGHDK and CDR2 SYGVNS. Here the CDR3 DNA reads TGTGCCAGCAGTGATGGGGGGATGTATAACTATGGCTACACCTTC. Its protein product is CASSDGGMYNYGYTF.

The rearrangement joins TRBV5-6 to TRBJ2-3; TRBD1 agrees at 7 bases. Trimming at V came to 2 bases and at J to 3 bases, leaving 9 bases not matched to a gene. The CDR3 runs 16 residues. Germline-derived CDR1 and CDR2 are SGHDT and YYEEEE. CDR3 nucleotides: TGTGCCAGCAGCTTAAAAAGGGGGCGGAGGACAGATACGCAGTATTTT. Protein: CASSLKRGRRTDTQYF. Supplemented by reference TRBV5-6 and TRBJ2-3, the full variable domain reads DAGVTQSPTHLIKTRGQQVTLRCSPKSGHDTVSWYQQALGQGPQFIFQYYEEEERQRGNFPDRFSGHQFPNYSSELNVNALLLGDSALYLCASSLKRGRRTDTQYFGPGTRLTVL.

The gene calls are TRBV28 and TRBJ1-2; D is ambiguous. The germline V gene encodes CDR1 MDHEN and CDR2 SYDVKM. The V end was cut by 4 bases, the J end by 8 bases, with 8 bases between. CDR3 size: 11 residues. The CDR3 here is CASSWTWGYTF. The DNA of the CDR3 is TGTGCCAGCAGTTGGACTTGGGGCTACACCTTC.

V gene TRBV28 combines with J gene TRBJ2-7; perhaps TRBD2 as D (5 bases). Germline V gene sequence: CDR1 MDHEN, CDR2 SYDVKM. The CDR3 runs 12 residues. V lost 8 bases and J lost 7, with 15 bases in between. In nucleotides, the CDR3 is TGTGCCAGCGGACGGGCGACGGGGGAGCAGTACTTC. It translates to CASGRATGEQYF.

The chain carries TRBV27 and TRBJ2-3; no clear D. Germline assignment: CDR1 MNHEY and CDR2 SMNVEV (reference sequence). This CDR3 has 20 residues. V lost 5 bases to trimming and J lost 6 bases, with 33 bases between them. DNA of the CDR3: TGTGCCAGCAGTCCGTCTCTTTCGACCTTTATAGTATACAGTATGGATACGCAGTATTTT. Its translation is CASSPSLSTFIVYSMDTQYF.

The chain carries TRBV5-1 and TRBJ2-3; TRBD2 agrees at 11 bases. Germline-derived CDR1 and CDR2 are SGHRS and YFSETQ. There are 17 residues in the CDR3. The trim removed 0 bases at V and 2 bases at J, leaving 5 bases unmatched. The CDR3 region is CASSLGASGGFTDTQYF. The CDR3 region has the DNA TGCGCCAGCAGCTTGGGGGCTAGCGGGGGGTTCACAGATACGCAGTATTTT.

V and J are TRBV29-1 and TRBJ2-3; 8 nucleotides agree with TRBD1. Per germline, CDR1 SQVTM and CDR2 ANQGSEA. CDR3 size: 13 residues. Losses at the gene ends were 4 bases for V and 2 bases for J; bases not matched to a gene: 2. As DNA, the CDR3 is TGCAGCGTTGCCCAGGGGGCCACAGATACGCAGTATTTT. It codes for CSVAQGATDTQYF.

This clone was observed once. The chain has TRBV6-4 and TRBJ1-6; D is perhaps TRBD1 (6 bases). Trimming shortened V by 4 bases and J by 0 bases, and 13 bases separated the two germline ends. CDR3 length: 17 residues. Looked up from germline, CDR1 is MRHNA and CDR2 is SNTAGT. The CDR3 reads CASSVPTGNSYNSPLHF. For the CDR3, the DNA is TGTGCCAGCAGTGTCCCGACAGGTAACTCCTATAATTCACCCCTCCACTTT.

V is TRBV6-1 and J is TRBJ1-1; 7 bases map to TRBD1. The CDR3 extends over 14 amino acids. J lost 1 base, V lost 6 bases, and 5 bases had no gene match. CDR1 and CDR2 from the germline V gene are MNHNS and SASEGT. The CDR3 nucleotides read TGTGCCAGCAGGTTGACAGGGAGGAACACTGAAGCTTTCTTT. This encodes CASRLTGRNTEAFF.

This clone was seen a few times. Other DNA variants within this sample encode the same CDR3. The rearrangement uses TRBV5-6 and TRBJ1-1, with TRBD1 matching over 8 bases. The CDR3 is 15 residues long. After removal of 2 bases from V and 0 bases from J, the junction contained 3 bases not matched to a gene. Per the germline V gene, CDR1 is SGHDT and CDR2 is YYEEEE. DNA of the CDR3: TGTGCCAGCAGCTTAGGACAGGGCTTGAACACTGAAGCTTTCTTT. This sequence encodes CASSLGQGLNTEAFF.

This rearrangement joins TRBV18 to TRBJ2-7; D not certain. CDR1 KGHSH and CDR2 LQKENI come from the germline V gene. The CDR3 is 13 amino acids. V was pared by 2 bases and J by 6 bases, with 11 bases between. In DNA, the CDR3 is TGTGCCAGCTCACCAGAGTATGGTGTCGAGCAGTACTTC. Translation: CASSPEYGVEQYF.

As to this clone: At one end the junction does not follow the germline gene, possibly because of a read error. This chain connects TRBV7-7 to TRBJ2-1; tentatively, D is TRBD1 (5 bases). Germline V CDR1 and CDR2: SSHAT, FNYEAQ (reference sequence). The CDR3 extends over 13 amino acids. This chain's CDR3 is CASSPAQGNEQFF. The CDR3 bases are TGTGCTAGCAGCCCGGCCCAGGGCAATGAGCAGTTCTTC.

The V and J genes are TRBV2 and TRBJ1-5, with TRBD1 identical over 7 bases. This CDR3 is built from 14 residues. Germline CDR1 SNHLY, CDR2 FYNNEI. With 7 bases clipped from V and 0 bases from J, the junction kept 3 bases outside the gene matches. Here the CDR3 DNA reads TGTGCCAGCACCGGGACAGATAGCAATCAGCCCCAGCATTTT. It is translated as CASTGTDSNQPQHF. The full variable domain, rest sourced from reference TRBV2 and TRBJ1-5, is EPEVTQTPSHQVTQMGQEVILRCVPISNHLYFYWYRQILGQKVEFLVSFYNNEISEKSEIFDDQFSVERPDGSNFTLKIRSTKLEDSAMYFCASTGTDSNQPQHFGDGTRLSIL.

J is TRBJ2-3 and V is TRBV5-1; 10 positions match TRBD2. Germline V CDR1 and CDR2: SGHRS, YFSETQ. Trimming took 5 bases from V and 4 from J; bases not matched to a gene: 10. The length of the CDR3 is 16 residues. CDR3 amino acids: CASSSQASGGSDTQYF. The CDR3 DNA is TGCGCCAGCAGTTCTCAGGCTAGCGGGGGTTCAGATACGCAGTATTTT.